This T cell receptor (beta chain) comes out of a study of OX40 agonist ivuxolimab in advanced cancers. About the study: Dose-escalation cases comprised hepatocellular carcinoma, melanoma, renal cell or head and neck cancer. There were three patients with partial responses, one having hepatocellular carcinoma and two cutaneous melanoma.

The length of the CDR3 is 15 residues. The J segment lost 0 bases and the V segment lost 9 bases, leaving 9 bases of the junction unmatched. CDR1 MNHNY and CDR2 SVGAGI come from the germline V gene (reference sequence). Regarding this clone: Its specificity is unknown.

Notes on the study in general: Low levels of normalized T-cell clonal expansion also appeared in some nonresponders. There were, on average, more expanded clones in CD8+ T cells than in CD4+.

Libraries were prepared by immunoSEQ multiplex PCR; TCRdb keeps only in-frame clonotypes and omits some of them. The sample consists of 55,000 to 65,000 clones, roughly 89% of them appearing once. The sample consisted of CD4+ or CD8+ T cells sorted from blood, taken in a trial of the OX40 agonist ivuxolimab. This receptor was obtained from an adult with an advanced solid tumor such as melanoma, head and neck, liver or kidney cancer. This chain connects TRBV6-6 to TRBJ1-1; 8 bases are shared with TRBD1. DNA of the CDR3: TGTGCCAGTGGGGTCAGGGGGCGGTTGAACACTGAAGCTTTCTTT. Amino acid sequence: CASGVRGRLNTEAFF.